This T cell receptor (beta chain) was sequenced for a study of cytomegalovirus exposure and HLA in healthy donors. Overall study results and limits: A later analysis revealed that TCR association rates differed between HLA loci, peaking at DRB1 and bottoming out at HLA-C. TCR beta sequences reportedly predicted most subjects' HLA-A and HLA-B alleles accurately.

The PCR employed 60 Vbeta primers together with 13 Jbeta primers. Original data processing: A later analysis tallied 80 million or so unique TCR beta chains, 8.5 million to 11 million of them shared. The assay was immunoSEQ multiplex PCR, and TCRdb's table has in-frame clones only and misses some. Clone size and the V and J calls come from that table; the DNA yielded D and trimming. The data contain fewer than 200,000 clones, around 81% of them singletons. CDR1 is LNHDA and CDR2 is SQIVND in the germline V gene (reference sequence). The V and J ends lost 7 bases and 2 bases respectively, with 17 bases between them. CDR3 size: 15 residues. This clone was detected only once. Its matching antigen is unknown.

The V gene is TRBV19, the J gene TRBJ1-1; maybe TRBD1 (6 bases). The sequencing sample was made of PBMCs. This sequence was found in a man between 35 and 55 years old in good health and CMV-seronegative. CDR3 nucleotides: TGTGCCAGTAAGAACGGACAGCTAGAAAACACTGAAGCTTTCTTT. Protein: CASKNGQLENTEAFF.